This TCR beta chain came from a study of T cell responses to AZD1222 COVID-19 vaccine. Study as a whole: Researchers grouped second doses given at about 4 or about 12 weeks into one pool.

The data were produced by immunoSEQ multiplex PCR, yet TCRdb's version contains in-frame clones alone and is incomplete. The data contain more than 150,000 clones, 90% of them seen just once; the ten biggest clones take up less than 1.6%. The CDR3 consists of 13 residues. V lost 4 bases to trimming and J lost 2 bases, with 11 bases between them. The germline V gene encodes CDR1 GTSNPN and CDR2 SVGIG (reference sequence). General study findings and limits: Baseline testing showed seropositivity in only six or seven AZD1222 recipients. Spike-specific TCRs gained breadth and depth after people received two AZD1222 doses.

With regard to this clone: What it recognizes is unknown.

This TCR came from an adult in good health. The V gene is TRBV30, the J gene TRBJ1-1; D is ambiguous. The input for sequencing was peripheral blood, taken on day 0 of AZD1222 vaccination. CDR3 sequence (DNA): TGTGCCTGGATTGGTACGGATAACACTGAAGCTTTCTTT. Amino acid sequence: CAWIGTDNTEAFF.